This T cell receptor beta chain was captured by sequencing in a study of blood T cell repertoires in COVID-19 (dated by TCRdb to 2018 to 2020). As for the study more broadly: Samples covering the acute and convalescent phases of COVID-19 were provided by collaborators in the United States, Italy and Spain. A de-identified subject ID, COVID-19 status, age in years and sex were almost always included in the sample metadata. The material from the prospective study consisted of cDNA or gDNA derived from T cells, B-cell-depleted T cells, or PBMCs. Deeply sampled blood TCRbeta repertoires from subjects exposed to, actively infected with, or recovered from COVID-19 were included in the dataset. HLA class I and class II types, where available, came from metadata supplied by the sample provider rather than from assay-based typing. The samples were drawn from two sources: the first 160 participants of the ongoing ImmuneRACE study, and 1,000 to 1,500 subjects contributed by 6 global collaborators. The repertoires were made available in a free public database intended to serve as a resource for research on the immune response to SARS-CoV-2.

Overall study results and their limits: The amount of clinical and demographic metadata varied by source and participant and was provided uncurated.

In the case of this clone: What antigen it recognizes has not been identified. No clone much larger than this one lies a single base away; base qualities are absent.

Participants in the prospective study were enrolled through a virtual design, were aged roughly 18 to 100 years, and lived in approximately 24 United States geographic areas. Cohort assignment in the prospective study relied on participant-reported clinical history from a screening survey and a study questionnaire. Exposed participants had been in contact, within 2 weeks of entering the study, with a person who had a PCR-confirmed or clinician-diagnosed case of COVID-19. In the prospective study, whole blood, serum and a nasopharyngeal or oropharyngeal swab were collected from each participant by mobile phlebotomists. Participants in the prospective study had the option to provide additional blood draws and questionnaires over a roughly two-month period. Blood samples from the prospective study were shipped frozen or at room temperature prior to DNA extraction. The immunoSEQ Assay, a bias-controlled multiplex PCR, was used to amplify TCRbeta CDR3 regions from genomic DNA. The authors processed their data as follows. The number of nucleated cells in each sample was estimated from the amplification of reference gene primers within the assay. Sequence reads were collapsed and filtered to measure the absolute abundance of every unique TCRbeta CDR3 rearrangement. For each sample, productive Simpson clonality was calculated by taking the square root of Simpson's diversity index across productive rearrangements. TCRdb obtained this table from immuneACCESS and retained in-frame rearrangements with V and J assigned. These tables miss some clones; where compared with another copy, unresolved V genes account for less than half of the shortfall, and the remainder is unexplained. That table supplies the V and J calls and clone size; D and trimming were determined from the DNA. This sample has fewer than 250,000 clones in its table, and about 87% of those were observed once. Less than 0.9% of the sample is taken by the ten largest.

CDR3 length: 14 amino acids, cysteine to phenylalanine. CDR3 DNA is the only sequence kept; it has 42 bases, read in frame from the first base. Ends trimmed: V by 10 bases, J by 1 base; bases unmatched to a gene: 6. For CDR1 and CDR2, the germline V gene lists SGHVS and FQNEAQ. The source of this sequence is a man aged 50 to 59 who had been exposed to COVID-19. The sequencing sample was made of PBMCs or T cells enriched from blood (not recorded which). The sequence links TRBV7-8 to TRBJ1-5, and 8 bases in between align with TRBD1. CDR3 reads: CATKDRGSNQPQHF. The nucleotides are TGTGCCACCAAAGACAGGGGAAGCAATCAGCCCCAGCATTTT.